This T cell receptor beta chain came from a study of blood T cells in healthy people across ages. Overall study findings and caveats: Estimates drawn from one million T cells were deemed to understate diversity. Both naive CD4+ cell counts and diversity were greater in long-lived donors than in aged donors.

Trimming stripped 6 bases from V and 0 bases from J, with 9 bases between. CDR1 is MDHEN and CDR2 is SYDVKM in the germline V gene. The CDR3 sequence is 15 residues long. The sample providers were healthy Caucasian people from Russia, aged roughly 6 to 90. The authors ran a second PCR of about 6 to 11 cycles using a sample-barcoded 5' primer and a J-beta primer mix. Each cDNA was tagged by a template-switch adaptor containing 12 random nucleotides. A single record per CDR3 protein comes from TCRdb applying MiXCR to the 5' RACE reads. The sample lists 850,000 to 1,000,000 distinct CDR3 sequences, 48% occurring once. Of note for this clonotype: Antigen specificity is unknown.

The chain couples TRBV28 to TRBJ2-6; D remains ambiguous. The sequence derives from a man under 40 in good health. The source material was blood. The CDR3 reads CASSPSLSGANVLTF. In nucleotides, the CDR3 is TGTGCCAGCAGCCCTAGTCTCTCTGGGGCCAACGTCCTGACTTTC. The entire variable domain, with the rest obtained from reference TRBV28 and TRBJ2-6, is as follows: DVKVTQSSRYLVKRTGEKVFLECVQDMDHENMFWYRQDPGLGLRLIYFSYDVKMKEKGDIPEGYSVSREKKERFSLILESASTNQTSMYLCASSPSLSGANVLTFGAGSRLTVL.